This TCR beta chain was recovered during a study of blood T cell repertoires in COVID-19. About the study: Researchers got acute and convalescent COVID-19 samples from the United States, Italy and Spain.

Germline lookup yields CDR1 MNHNY and CDR2 SVGAGI (reference sequence). V shed 5 bases and J 0 bases; nucleotides not matched to a gene: 16. CDR3 size: 19 residues. Original methodology: Using reference gene primer amplification, nucleated cell counts were estimated. Generated by immunoSEQ multiplex PCR, the TCRdb table keeps only in-frame clones and is missing some. D and trimming were read from the DNA, whereas the V and J calls and clone size are those reported in that table. The sample includes 15,000 to 20,000 clones, over 70% of them seen just once. This clone was recorded a few times. The chain recombines TRBV6-6 with TRBJ1-1, with 9 bases fitting TRBD1. This TCR was recovered from an elderly man with acute or convalescent COVID-19. The source material was peripheral blood. The CDR3 loop is CASSRPGQGPGILNTEAFF. The CDR3 region has the DNA TGTGCCAGCAGTCGTCCGGGACAGGGCCCCGGGATTTTGAACACTGAAGCTTTCTTT.